A selection of T cell receptor beta chains follows, all from one sample in a study of CXCR3-negative and CXCR3-positive naive CD8 T cells. TCRdb re-called the 5' RACE reads; one entry per CDR3 protein, DNA not given. The specimen's table records about 62,000 distinct CDR3 sequences. Sequencing used naive CXCR3- CD8+ T cells from blood. These receptors all stem from a human donor in good health. Some clones in this sample may be carry-over from other donors' samples. The CDR3 runs from the conserved cysteine through the conserved F or W.

CASSETMNTEAFF | TRBJ1-1 | TRBV19
CASRAGENTGELFF | TRBJ2-2 | TRBV7-3
CASSESQGAPTGEAFF | TRBJ1-1 | TRBV2
CSASRQGGEQFF | TRBJ2-1 | TRBV20-1
CASSLGGAGDTQYF | TRBJ2-3 | TRBV6-5
CASRLGSNTEAFF | TRBJ1-1 | TRBV10-2
CASSYNLVYEQYF | TRBJ2-7 | TRBV6-2/TRBV6-3
CASSTGGAGDEQYF | TRBJ2-7 | TRBV7-9
CASSSQQGSNTEAFF | TRBJ1-1 | TRBV6-5
CASSLVGAADQPQHF | TRBJ1-5 | TRBV7-2
CASSGQQGASHTEAFF | TRBJ1-1 | TRBV9
CASSPLGRVTGDTQYF | TRBJ2-3 | TRBV7-2
CASSLMVGVRSGANVLTF | TRBJ2-6 | TRBV28
CASSLVRSPEAFF | TRBJ1-1 | TRBV7-9
CSVEVGSGNEQYF | TRBJ2-7 | TRBV29-1
CASSYGRGNTEAFF | TRBJ1-1 | TRBV6-5
CSATPPGETQYF | TRBJ2-5 | TRBV20-1
CASSSYLTGPYEQYF | TRBJ2-7 | TRBV6-5
CASSFGRGRDIQYF | TRBJ2-4 | TRBV12-3/TRBV12-4
CASSPTREEAFF | TRBJ1-1 | TRBV3-1
CASSLVTGDHYEQYF | TRBJ2-7 | TRBV7-9
CASSLSENTEAFF | TRBJ1-1 | TRBV12-3/TRBV12-4
CASQPGTRRNEQFF | TRBJ2-1 | TRBV19
CAGSPLAGGAYEQYF | TRBJ2-7 | TRBV4-1
CSVDLNEKLFF | TRBJ1-4 | TRBV29-1
CSPRLPGRTLAKNIQYF | TRBJ2-4 | TRBV29-1
CASSLSTSGGAGQYF | TRBJ2-7 | TRBV4-3
CASSADGTTDTQYF | TRBJ2-3 | TRBV6-4
CASSSTSYEQYF | TRBJ2-7 | TRBV7-9